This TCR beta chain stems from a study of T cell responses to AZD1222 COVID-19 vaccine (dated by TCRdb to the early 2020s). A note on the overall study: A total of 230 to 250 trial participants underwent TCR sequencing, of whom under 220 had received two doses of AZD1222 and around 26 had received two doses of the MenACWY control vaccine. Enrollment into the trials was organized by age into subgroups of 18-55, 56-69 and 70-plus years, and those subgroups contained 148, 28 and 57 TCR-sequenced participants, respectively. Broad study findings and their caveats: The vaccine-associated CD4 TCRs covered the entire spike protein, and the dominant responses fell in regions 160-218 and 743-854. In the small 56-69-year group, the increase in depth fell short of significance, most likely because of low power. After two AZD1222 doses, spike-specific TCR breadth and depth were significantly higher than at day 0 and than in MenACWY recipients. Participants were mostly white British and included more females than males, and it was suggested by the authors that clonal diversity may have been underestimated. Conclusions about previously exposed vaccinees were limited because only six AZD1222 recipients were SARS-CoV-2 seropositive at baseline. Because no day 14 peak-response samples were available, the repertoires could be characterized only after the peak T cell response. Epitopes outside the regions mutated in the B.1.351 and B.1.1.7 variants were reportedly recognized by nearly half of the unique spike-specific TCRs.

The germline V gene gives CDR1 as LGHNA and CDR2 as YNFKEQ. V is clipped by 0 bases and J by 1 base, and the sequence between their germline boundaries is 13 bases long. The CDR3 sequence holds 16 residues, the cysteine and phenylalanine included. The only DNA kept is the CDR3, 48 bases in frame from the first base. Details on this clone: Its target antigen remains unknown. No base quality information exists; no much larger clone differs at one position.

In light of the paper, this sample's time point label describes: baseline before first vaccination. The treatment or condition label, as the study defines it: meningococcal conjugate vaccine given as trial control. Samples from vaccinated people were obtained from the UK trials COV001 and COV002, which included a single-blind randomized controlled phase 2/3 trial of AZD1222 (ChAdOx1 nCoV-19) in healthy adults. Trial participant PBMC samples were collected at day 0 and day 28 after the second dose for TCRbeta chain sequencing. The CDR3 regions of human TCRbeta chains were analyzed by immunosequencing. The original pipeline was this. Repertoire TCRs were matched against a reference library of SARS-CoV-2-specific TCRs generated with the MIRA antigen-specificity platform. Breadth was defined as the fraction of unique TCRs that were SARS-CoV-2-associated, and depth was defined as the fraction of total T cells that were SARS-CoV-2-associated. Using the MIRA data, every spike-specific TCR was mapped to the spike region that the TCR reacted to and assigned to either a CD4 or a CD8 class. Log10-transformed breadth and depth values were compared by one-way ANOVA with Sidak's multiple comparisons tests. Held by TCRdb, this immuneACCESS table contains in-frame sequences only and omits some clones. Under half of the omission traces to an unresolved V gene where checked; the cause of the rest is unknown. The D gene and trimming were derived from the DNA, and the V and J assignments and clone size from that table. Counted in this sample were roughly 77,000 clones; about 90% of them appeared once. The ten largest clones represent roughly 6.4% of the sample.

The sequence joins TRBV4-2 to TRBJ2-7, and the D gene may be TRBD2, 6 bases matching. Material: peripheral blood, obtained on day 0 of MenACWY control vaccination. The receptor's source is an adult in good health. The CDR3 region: CASSQDLGGNSYEQYF. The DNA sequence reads TGTGCCAGCAGCCAAGATTTGGGCGGGAATTCCTACGAGCAGTACTTC.